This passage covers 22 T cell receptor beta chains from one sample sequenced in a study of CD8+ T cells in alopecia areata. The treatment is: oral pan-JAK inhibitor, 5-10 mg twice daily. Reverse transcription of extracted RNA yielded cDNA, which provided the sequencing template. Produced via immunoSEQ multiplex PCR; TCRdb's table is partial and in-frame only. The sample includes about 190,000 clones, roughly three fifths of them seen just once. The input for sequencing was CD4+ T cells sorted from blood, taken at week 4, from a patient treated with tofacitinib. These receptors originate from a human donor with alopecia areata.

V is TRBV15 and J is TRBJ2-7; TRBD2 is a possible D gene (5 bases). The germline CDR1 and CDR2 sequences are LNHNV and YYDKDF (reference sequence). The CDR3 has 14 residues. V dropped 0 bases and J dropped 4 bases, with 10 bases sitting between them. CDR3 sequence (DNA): TGTGCCACCAGCAGAGACTCCACGGGGTACGAGCAGTACTTC. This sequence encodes CATSRDSTGYEQYF.

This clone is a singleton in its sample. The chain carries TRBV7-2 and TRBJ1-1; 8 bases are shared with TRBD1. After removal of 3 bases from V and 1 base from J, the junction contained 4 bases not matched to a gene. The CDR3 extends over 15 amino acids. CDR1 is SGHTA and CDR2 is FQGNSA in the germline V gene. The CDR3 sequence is CASSLIRGQNTEAFF. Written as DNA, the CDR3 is TGTGCCAGCAGCTTGATCAGGGGGCAGAACACTGAAGCTTTCTTT.

The CDR3 sequence: CASSPGTHRPRTEAFF. The CDR3 DNA follows: TGTGCCAGCAGCCCCGGGACACACCGGCCCCGCACTGAAGCTTTCTTT. The gene calls are TRBV11-3 and TRBJ1-1, with a possible D match to TRBD1 (6 bases). V was trimmed by 5 bases and J by 4 bases, leaving 20 bases between them. The CDR3 is 16 amino acids. Germline V gives CDR1 SGHNT, CDR2 YENEEA.

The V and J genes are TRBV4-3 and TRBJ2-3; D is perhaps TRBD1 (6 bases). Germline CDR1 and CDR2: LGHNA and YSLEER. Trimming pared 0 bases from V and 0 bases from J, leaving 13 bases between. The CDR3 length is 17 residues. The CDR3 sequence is CASSQDRGRGSTDTQYF. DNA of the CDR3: TGCGCCAGCAGCCAAGATCGAGGCAGGGGCAGCACAGATACGCAGTATTTT.

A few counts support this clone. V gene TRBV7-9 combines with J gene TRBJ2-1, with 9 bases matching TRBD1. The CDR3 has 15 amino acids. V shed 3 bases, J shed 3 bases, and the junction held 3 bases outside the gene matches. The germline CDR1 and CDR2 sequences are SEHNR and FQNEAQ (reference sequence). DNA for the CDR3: TGTGCCAGCAGCTTGGGGGACAGGGTCTACAATGAGCAGTTCTTC. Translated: CASSLGDRVYNEQFF.

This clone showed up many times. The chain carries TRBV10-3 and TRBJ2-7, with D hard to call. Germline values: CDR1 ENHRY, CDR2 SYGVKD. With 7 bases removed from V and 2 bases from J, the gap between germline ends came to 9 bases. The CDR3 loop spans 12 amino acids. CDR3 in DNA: TGTGCCATCACCGATACTACCTACGAGCAGTACTTC. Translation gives CAITDTTYEQYF.

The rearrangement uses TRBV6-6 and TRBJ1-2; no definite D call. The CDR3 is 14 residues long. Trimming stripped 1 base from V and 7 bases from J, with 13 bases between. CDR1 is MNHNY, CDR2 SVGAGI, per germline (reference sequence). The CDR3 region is CASSYFAAAGGYTF. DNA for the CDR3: TGTGCCAGCAGTTACTTCGCGGCAGCTGGTGGCTACACCTTC.

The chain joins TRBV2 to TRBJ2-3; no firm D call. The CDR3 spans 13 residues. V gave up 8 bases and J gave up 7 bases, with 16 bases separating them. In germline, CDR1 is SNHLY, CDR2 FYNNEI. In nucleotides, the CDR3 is TGTGCCAGCGAGTCCAAGAGAGTCAATACGCAGTATTTT. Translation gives CASESKRVNTQYF.

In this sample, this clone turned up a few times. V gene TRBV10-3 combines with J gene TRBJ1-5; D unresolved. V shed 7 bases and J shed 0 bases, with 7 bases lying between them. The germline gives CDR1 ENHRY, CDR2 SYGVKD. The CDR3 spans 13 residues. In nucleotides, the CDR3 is TGTGCCATCACCGACAATAGCAATCAGCCCCAGCATTTT. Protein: CAITDNSNQPQHF.

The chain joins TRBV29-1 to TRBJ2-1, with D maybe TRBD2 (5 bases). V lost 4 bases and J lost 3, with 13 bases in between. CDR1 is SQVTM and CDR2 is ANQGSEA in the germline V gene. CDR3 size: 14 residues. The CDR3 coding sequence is TGCAGCGTTGTTACAGCGGTCAGCTACAATGAGCAGTTCTTC. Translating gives CSVVTAVSYNEQFF.

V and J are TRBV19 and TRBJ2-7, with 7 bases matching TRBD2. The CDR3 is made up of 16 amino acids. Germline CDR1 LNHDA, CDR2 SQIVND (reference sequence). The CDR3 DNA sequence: TGTGGGGCGGGAGCGCCCAGACCTACTGATGGGGCCGAGCAGTACTTC. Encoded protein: CGAGAPRPTDGAEQYF.

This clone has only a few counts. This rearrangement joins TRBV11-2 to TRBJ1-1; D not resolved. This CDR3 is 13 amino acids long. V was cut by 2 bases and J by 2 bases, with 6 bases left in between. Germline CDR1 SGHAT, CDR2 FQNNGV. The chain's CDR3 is CASSLSRNTEAFF. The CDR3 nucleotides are TGTGCCAGCAGCTTAAGTAGAAACACTGAAGCTTTCTTT.

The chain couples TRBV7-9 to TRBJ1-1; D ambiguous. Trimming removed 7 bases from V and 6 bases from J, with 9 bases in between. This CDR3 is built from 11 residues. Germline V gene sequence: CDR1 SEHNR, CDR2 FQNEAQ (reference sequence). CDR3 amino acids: CASTPVAEAFF. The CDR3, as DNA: TGTGCCAGCACCCCCGTCGCTGAAGCTTTCTTT.

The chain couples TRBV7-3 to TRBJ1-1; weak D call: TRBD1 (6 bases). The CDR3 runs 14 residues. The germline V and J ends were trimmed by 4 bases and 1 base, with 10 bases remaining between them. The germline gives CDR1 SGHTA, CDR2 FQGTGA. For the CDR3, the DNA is TGTGCCAGCAGCTCGGGGGGGCCGAACACTGAAGCTTTCTTT. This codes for CASSSGGPNTEAFF.

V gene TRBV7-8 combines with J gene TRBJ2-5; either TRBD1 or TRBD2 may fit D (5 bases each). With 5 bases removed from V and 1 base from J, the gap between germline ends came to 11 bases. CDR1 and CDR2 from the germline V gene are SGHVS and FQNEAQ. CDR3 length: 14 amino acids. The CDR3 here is CASSLRDLQETQYF. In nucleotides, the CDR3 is TGTGCCAGCAGCCTCCGGGACCTCCAAGAGACCCAGTACTTC.

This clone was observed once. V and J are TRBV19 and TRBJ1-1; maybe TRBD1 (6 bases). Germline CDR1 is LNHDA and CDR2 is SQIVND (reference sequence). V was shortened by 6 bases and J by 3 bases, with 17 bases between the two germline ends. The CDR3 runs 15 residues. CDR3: CASRARVEGDTEAFF. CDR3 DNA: TGTGCCAGTAGAGCCCGAGTGGAGGGGGACACTGAAGCTTTCTTT.

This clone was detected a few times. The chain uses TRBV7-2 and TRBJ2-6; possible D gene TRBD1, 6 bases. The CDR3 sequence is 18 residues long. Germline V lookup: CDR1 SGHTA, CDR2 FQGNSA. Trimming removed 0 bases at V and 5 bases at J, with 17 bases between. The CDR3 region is CASSLAARGTPRANVLTF. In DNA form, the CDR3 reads TGTGCCAGCAGCTTAGCGGCCAGGGGTACTCCAAGGGCCAACGTCCTGACTTTC. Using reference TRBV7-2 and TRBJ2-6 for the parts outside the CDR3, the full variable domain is GAGVSQSPSNKVTEKGKDVELRCDPISGHTALYWYRQSLGQGLEFLIYFQGNSAPDKSGLPSDRFSAERTGGSVSTLTIQRTQQEDSAVYLCASSLAARGTPRANVLTFGAGSRLTVL.

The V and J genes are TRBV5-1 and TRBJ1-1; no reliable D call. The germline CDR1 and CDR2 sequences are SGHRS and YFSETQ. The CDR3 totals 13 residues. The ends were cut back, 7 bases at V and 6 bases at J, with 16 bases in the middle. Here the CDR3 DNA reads TGCGCCAGCGCACAACGACCGGCGGCTGAAGCTTTCTTT. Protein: CASAQRPAAEAFF.

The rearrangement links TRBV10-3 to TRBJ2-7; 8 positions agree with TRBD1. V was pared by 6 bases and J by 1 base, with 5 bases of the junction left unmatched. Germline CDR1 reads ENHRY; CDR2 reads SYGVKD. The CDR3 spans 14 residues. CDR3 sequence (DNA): TGTGCCATCAGGTCAGGGGGCGCATCCTACGAGCAGTACTTC. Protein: CAIRSGGASYEQYF.

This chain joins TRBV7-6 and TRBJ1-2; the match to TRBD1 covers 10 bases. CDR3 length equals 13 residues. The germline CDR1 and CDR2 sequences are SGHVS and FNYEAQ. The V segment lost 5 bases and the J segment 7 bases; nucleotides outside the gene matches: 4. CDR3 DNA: TGTGCCAGCAGCCGGGACAGGGGCAGTGGCTACACCTTC. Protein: CASSRDRGSGYTF.

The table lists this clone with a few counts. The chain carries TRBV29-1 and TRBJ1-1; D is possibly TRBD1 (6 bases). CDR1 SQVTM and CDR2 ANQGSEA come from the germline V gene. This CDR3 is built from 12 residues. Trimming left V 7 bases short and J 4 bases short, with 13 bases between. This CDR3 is CSADRQATEAFF. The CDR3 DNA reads TGCAGCGCAGACCGACAGGCCACTGAAGCTTTCTTT.

The CDR3 bases are TGCGCCAGCGGGAGGGACTACGAGCAGTACTTC. As protein: CASGRDYEQYF. V and J are TRBV5-1 and TRBJ2-7; 7 nucleotides align to TRBD2. The CDR3 runs to 11 residues. The germline CDR1 and CDR2 sequences are SGHRS and YFSETQ. V gave up 7 bases and J gave up 3 bases; unmatched junction bases: 1.